These 25 T cell receptor beta chains were sequenced from one sample in a study of cytomegalovirus exposure and HLA in healthy donors. The PCR had 60 Vbeta and 13 Jbeta primers. This table comes from immunoSEQ multiplex PCR, and its TCRdb copy is limited to in-frame clones, with some not included. The sample shows around 78,000 clones, 80% of them seen only once. Sequenced input: PBMCs. The receptors stem from a male donor in good health and CMV-seronegative.

The genes are TRBV9 and TRBJ1-2; 9 bases agree with TRBD1. The ends lost 0 bases at V and 5 bases at J; junction bases unmatched: 5. From germline, CDR1 is SGDLS and CDR2 YYNGEE. The CDR3 sequence is 15 residues long. DNA of the CDR3: TGTGCCAGCAGCGTAGGAGGACAGGGGTTATATGGCTACACCTTC. Translation gives CASSVGGQGLYGYTF.

The CDR3 nucleotides are TGTGCCAGCAGCTTTGTTCGGTTGAACACTGAAGCTTTCTTT. This codes for CASSFVRLNTEAFF. The chain couples TRBV7-9 to TRBJ1-1, with D unclear. Germline V gives CDR1 SEHNR, CDR2 FQNEAQ (reference sequence). The CDR3 consists of 14 residues. Trimming shortened V by 3 bases and J by 0 bases, and 8 bases separated the two germline ends.

The chain combines TRBV15 with TRBJ2-3, with 11 bases matching TRBD2. This CDR3 comprises 16 residues. J was trimmed by 3 bases and V by 4 bases; bases with no gene match: 6. Germline V gene data show CDR1 as LNHNV and CDR2 as YYDKDF (reference sequence). The CDR3 is CATSITSGGVTDTQYF. The CDR3 DNA reads TGTGCCACCAGCATTACTAGCGGGGGTGTGACAGATACGCAGTATTTT.

The rearrangement joins TRBV19 to TRBJ2-5; weak D call: TRBD2 (6 bases). The CDR3 has 15 residues. CDR1 is LNHDA and CDR2 is SQIVND in the germline V gene (reference sequence). Trimming took off 6 bases at V and 7 bases at J, with 21 bases between the two ends. This CDR3 is CASRGGSGQEGTQYF. CDR3 sequence (DNA): TGTGCCAGTAGAGGAGGGTCGGGGCAGGAGGGGACCCAGTACTTC.

This clone was recorded a few times. V and J are TRBV5-1 and TRBJ2-7, with D unresolved. CDR1 SGHRS and CDR2 YFSETQ come from the germline V gene. Trimming took 1 base from V and 2 from J, leaving 13 bases between them. The CDR3 totals 15 residues. DNA for the CDR3: TGCGCCAGCAGCTTGACTCCCACTACTACCTACGAGCAGTACTTC. Translating it yields CASSLTPTTTYEQYF.

The V and J genes are TRBV5-1 and TRBJ1-6, with D unclear. V dropped 0 bases and J dropped 7 bases, with 8 bases sitting between them. CDR1 is SGHRS, CDR2 YFSETQ, per germline. The CDR3 consists of 14 residues. CDR3 protein: CASSLVGGNSPLHF. The CDR3 region has the DNA TGCGCCAGCAGCTTGGTGGGCGGGAATTCACCCCTCCACTTT. Using reference TRBV5-1 and TRBJ1-6 for the parts outside the CDR3, the full variable domain is KAGVTQTPRYLIKTRGQQVTLSCSPISGHRSVSWYQQTPGQGLQFLFEYFSETQRNKGNFPGRFSGRQFSNSRSEMNVSTLELGDSALYLCASSLVGGNSPLHFGNGTRLTVT.

The sample holds a few counts of this clone. V and J are TRBV5-8 and TRBJ2-1; D is undetermined. This CDR3 comprises 14 residues. Trimming shortened V by 0 bases and J by 5 bases, and 9 bases separated the two germline ends. Germline-derived CDR1 and CDR2 are SGHTS and YDEGEE. The CDR3 loop reads CASSLGAVHNEQFF. The CDR3, as DNA: TGTGCCAGCAGCTTGGGGGCAGTACACAATGAGCAGTTCTTC. Full variable domain (rest looked up from reference TRBV5-8 and TRBJ2-1): EAGVTQSPTHLIKTRGQQATLRCSPISGHTSVYWYQQALGLGLQFLLWYDEGEERNRGNFPPRFSGRQFPNYSSELNVNALELEDSALYLCASSLGAVHNEQFFGPGTRLTVL.

CDR3 protein: CATSRDWSSGNTIYF. In nucleotides, the CDR3 is TGTGCCACCAGCAGAGATTGGAGCTCTGGAAACACCATATATTTT. The chain links TRBV15 to TRBJ1-3; D is unclear. V was trimmed by 0 bases and J by 0 bases, leaving 6 bases between them. The CDR3 totals 15 residues. Per the germline V gene, CDR1 is LNHNV and CDR2 is YYDKDF (reference sequence).

V is TRBV9 and J is TRBJ1-1, with D possibly TRBD1 on 6 matching bases. This CDR3 is 14 amino acids long. Trimming removed 4 bases at V and 0 bases at J, with 10 bases between. CDR1 SGDLS and CDR2 YYNGEE come from the germline V gene. For the CDR3, the DNA is TGTGCCAGCAGCCGAGACAGGCTGAACACTGAAGCTTTCTTT. Amino acid sequence: CASSRDRLNTEAFF. The full variable domain, rest sourced from reference TRBV9 and TRBJ1-1, is DSGVTQTPKHLITATGQRVTLRCSPRSGDLSVYWYQQSLDQGLQFLIQYYNGEERAKGNILERFSAQQFPDLHSELNLSSLELGDSALYFCASSRDRLNTEAFFGQGTRLTVV.

The rearrangement joins TRBV4-1 to TRBJ1-6, with a possible D match to TRBD1 (6 bases). Germline V CDR1 and CDR2: MGHRA, YSYEKL. Trimming shortened V by 0 bases and J by 6 bases, and 9 bases separated the two germline ends. This CDR3 contains 15 residues. The chain's CDR3 is CASSQDTGPNSPLHF. CDR3 sequence (DNA): TGCGCCAGCAGCCAAGATACAGGGCCTAATTCACCCCTCCACTTT.

This chain connects TRBV18 to TRBJ2-1; 9 nucleotides agree with TRBD1. This CDR3 is 16 amino acids long. CDR1 and CDR2 from the germline V gene are KGHSH and LQKENI. The ends lost 6 bases at V and 3 bases at J; junction bases unmatched: 9. In nucleotides, the CDR3 is TGTGCCAGCTCCCGGACCGGGACAGGGAACTACAATGAGCAGTTCTTC. This translates into CASSRTGTGNYNEQFF.

The CDR3 sequence: CASSLMSGRGLTEAFF. In DNA, the CDR3 is TGTGCCAGCAGCTTAATGAGTGGGAGGGGGTTGACTGAAGCTTTCTTT. This chain connects TRBV11-1 to TRBJ1-1, with TRBD1 as a possible D gene (6 bases). The CDR3 has 16 amino acids. Looked up from germline, CDR1 is SGHAT and CDR2 is FQDESV (reference sequence). The V end was cut by 2 bases, the J end by 5 bases, with 18 bases between.

The chain employs TRBV10-3 and TRBJ2-3, with 7 bases identical to TRBD2. The length of the CDR3 is 16 residues. Trimming at V came to 10 bases and at J to 2 bases, leaving 15 bases not matched to a gene. Germline CDR1 ENHRY, CDR2 SYGVKD. CDR3 in amino acids: CATGIRLAGATDTQYF. The CDR3 nucleotides are TGTGCCACCGGGATACGACTAGCCGGGGCCACAGATACGCAGTATTTT.

CDR3 DNA: TGTGCCAGCAGCGCCCTGGAGTCACCCCTCCACTTT. Amino acids: CASSALESPLHF. The chain links TRBV6-6 to TRBJ1-6; D is undetermined. The germline V gene encodes CDR1 MNHNY and CDR2 SVGAGI (reference sequence). V was shortened by 6 bases and J by 10 bases, with 10 bases between the two germline ends. The CDR3 spans 12 residues.

The chain couples TRBV19 to TRBJ1-3; D perhaps matches TRBD1 (6 bases). The germline V and J ends were trimmed by 6 bases and 0 bases, with 18 bases remaining between them. This CDR3 region has 17 residues. Germline-derived CDR1 and CDR2 are LNHDA and SQIVND (reference sequence). The CDR3 region has the DNA TGTGCCAGTAGCCGATGGACCCAGGGGTTCTCTGGAAACACCATATATTTT. Protein product: CASSRWTQGFSGNTIYF.

The V call is TRBV6-5, the J call TRBJ2-3; D is unresolved. Trimming cost V 0 bases and J 2 bases, with 6 bases left between them. Per germline, CDR1 MNHEY and CDR2 SVGAGI. CDR3 size: 14 residues. The CDR3 sequence: CASSYSSVTDTQYF. Here the CDR3 DNA reads TGTGCCAGCAGTTACTCCTCCGTCACAGATACGCAGTATTTT.

The chain has TRBV29-1 and TRBJ2-1, with 9 bases identical to TRBD2. Trimming removed 3 bases from V and 12 bases from J; junction bases left unmatched: 9. Looked up from germline, CDR1 is SQVTM and CDR2 is ANQGSEA. This CDR3 spans 13 amino acids. CDR3 sequence (DNA): TGCAGCGTTGAGGCGGGAGGGCCGTTTGGGCAGTTCTTC. The encoded protein is CSVEAGGPFGQFF.

This clone was detected only a few times. The rearrangement links TRBV7-6 to TRBJ2-5, with 7 bases that match TRBD2. Germline CDR1 reads SGHVS; CDR2 reads FNYEAQ. CDR3 length equals 16 residues. V trimming: 1 base; J trimming: 2 bases; junction bases outside the gene matches: 7. The chain's CDR3 is CASSLGTSSGQETQYF. The CDR3 DNA sequence: TGTGCCAGCAGCTTAGGGACTAGTAGTGGGCAAGAGACCCAGTACTTC.

The chain employs TRBV5-4 and TRBJ1-1, with D possibly TRBD1 on 5 matching bases. Trimming stripped 3 bases from V and 4 bases from J, with 13 bases between. The CDR3 has 14 residues. Germline V gives CDR1 SGHNT, CDR2 YYREEE (reference sequence). The DNA of the CDR3 is TGTGCCAGCAGCTGGGACTTGGGGGTCACTGAAGCTTTCTTT. It specifies CASSWDLGVTEAFF.

The chain joins TRBV6-1 to TRBJ2-5, with no clear D. Looked up from germline, CDR1 is MNHNS and CDR2 is SASEGT. The V end lost 4 bases, the J end lost 2 bases, and 11 bases lay between the germline ends. The CDR3 runs to 14 residues. CDR3 bases: TGTGCCAGCAGTGCGAACAGAAATCAAGAGACCCAGTACTTC. This codes for CASSANRNQETQYF.

V usage is TRBV4-1 and J usage is TRBJ2-7; weak D call: TRBD1 (6 bases). CDR1 and CDR2 from the germline V gene are MGHRA and YSYEKL. This CDR3 comprises 16 residues. Trimming cost V 1 base and J 9 bases, with 22 bases left between them. CDR3 sequence (DNA): TGCGCCAGCAGCCAAGGAGGGCCAGGGGTTATTGTTAGGCAGTACTTC. Protein sequence: CASSQGGPGVIVRQYF.

This clone was detected once. The V gene is TRBV6-5, the J gene TRBJ1-5; D is ambiguous. The germline CDR1 and CDR2 sequences are MNHEY and SVGAGI. CDR3 length: 14 amino acids. V was clipped by 6 bases and J by 3 bases, with 12 bases between them. The CDR3 loop is CASSRSHNNQPQHF. CDR3 bases: TGTGCCAGCAGCCGATCACATAACAATCAGCCCCAGCATTTT.

This clone was found once. The chain carries TRBV30 and TRBJ1-4, with D possibly matching TRBD1 (6 bases). The V gene's germline CDR1 is GTSNPN and CDR2 SVGIG (reference sequence). With 4 bases removed from V and 8 bases from J, the gap between germline ends came to 14 bases. This CDR3 spans 13 amino acids. The CDR3: CAWNRDIDEKLFF. CDR3 nucleotides: TGTGCCTGGAACCGGGACATAGACGAAAAACTGTTTTTT.

The gene calls are TRBV7-6 and TRBJ2-1, with 10 bases fitting TRBD1. CDR3 length: 16 amino acids. Germline loops: CDR1 SGHVS, CDR2 FNYEAQ. The V segment lost 5 bases and the J segment 12 bases; nucleotides outside the gene matches: 16. CDR3 nucleotide sequence: TGTGCCAGCAGCCGTTACCGGGACAGGGGTGGAGCGGTGCAGTTCTTC. Protein: CASSRYRDRGGAVQFF.

The rearrangement links TRBV18 to TRBJ1-5; TRBD1 is a possible D gene (5 bases). Germline CDR1 is KGHSH and CDR2 is LQKENI. Trimming pared 6 bases from V and 0 bases from J, leaving 9 bases between. The length of the CDR3 is 14 residues. The CDR3 nucleotides are TGTGCCAGCTCGTCAGGGAATAGCAATCAGCCCCAGCATTTT. Its translation: CASSSGNSNQPQHF.